This is a list of T cell receptor beta chains from one sample in a study of blood T cell repertoires in COVID-19. The method was immunoSEQ multiplex PCR; TCRdb's version includes in-frame clones alone and lacks a portion of them. The sample contains 63,000 or so clones, 86% of which appear only once. The sample consisted of peripheral blood. Receptor source: a man in his sixties or seventies with active COVID-19. The CDR3 runs from the conserved cysteine through the conserved F or W. A D gene is named only where the DNA matches it firmly. Some rows mark clone size as missing; the rest say once, few, many or name a class of expanded clone.

clone size	D gene	V gene	J gene	CDR3 protein	CDR3 DNA
-	-	TRBV5-1	TRBJ2-3	CASSLAGTRTDTQYF	TGCGCCAGCAGCTTGGCGGGAACCCGCACAGATACGCAGTATTTT
-	-	TRBV19	TRBJ2-5	CASSIGSGQETQYF	TGTGCCAGTAGTATAGGTAGCGGCCAAGAGACCCAGTACTTC
-	TRBD2	TRBV24-1	TRBJ2-3	CATRGLAGGTDTQYF	TGTGCCACCAGAGGACTAGCGGGAGGAACAGATACGCAGTATTTT
-	TRBD1	TRBV6-2/TRBV6-3	TRBJ1-5	CASTPGQAVGAQHF	TGTGCCAGCACCCCAGGACAGGCCGTGGGGGCCCAGCATTTT
-	TRBD2	TRBV6-2/TRBV6-3	TRBJ2-1	CASSRTSRNEQFF	TGTGCCAGCAGCCGGACTAGCCGGAATGAGCAGTTCTTC
-	TRBD1	TRBV7-3	TRBJ2-1	CASSLTGQIYNEQFF	TGTGCCAGCAGCTTAACGGGACAGATCTACAATGAGCAGTTCTTC
-	TRBD1	TRBV7-2	TRBJ2-5	CASSFTGGETQYF	TGTGCCAGCAGCTTTACAGGGGGTGAGACCCAGTACTTC
-	-	TRBV27	TRBJ1-6	CASSWGGVPSYNSPLHF	TGTGCCAGCAGCTGGGGAGGGGTCCCCTCCTATAATTCACCCCTCCACTTT
-	TRBD2	TRBV5-1	TRBJ2-7	CASSLGLAGAGEQYF	TGCGCCAGCAGCTTGGGGCTAGCGGGAGCGGGCGAGCAGTACTTC
-	-	TRBV18	TRBJ2-1	CASSPLVDSYNEQFF	TGTGCCAGCTCACCACTAGTTGACTCCTACAATGAGCAGTTCTTC
-	-	TRBV7-9	TRBJ2-7	CASSQRATGLPYEQYF	TGTGCCAGCAGCCAGAGGGCTACAGGGCTCCCCTACGAGCAGTACTTC
-	-	TRBV28	TRBJ2-7	CASSFGGDYEQYF	TGTGCCAGCAGTTTCGGAGGGGACTACGAGCAGTACTTC
-	TRBD2	TRBV5-4	TRBJ2-1	CASSPGLLNEQFF	TGTGCCAGCAGCCCGGGACTACTCAATGAGCAGTTCTTC
few	-	TRBV7-9	TRBJ2-1	CASSLGGLPYNEQFF	TGTGCCAGCAGCTTAGGTGGACTCCCCTACAATGAGCAGTTCTTC
-	-	TRBV7-5	TRBJ2-7	CARSLVASGGRSYEQYF	TGTGCCAGAAGCTTAGTCGCTAGCGGGGGCCGCTCCTACGAGCAGTACTTC
once	-	TRBV7-9	TRBJ2-3	CASSPRGGAPTDTQYF	TGTGCCAGCAGCCCAAGGGGGGGGGCCCCCACAGATACGCAGTATTTT
-	TRBD1	TRBV15	TRBJ1-1	CATSKGGQGPEAFF	TGTGCCACCAGCAAAGGCGGACAGGGGCCTGAAGCTTTCTTT
-	TRBD1	TRBV12-5	TRBJ2-2	CASGWGTANTGELFF	TGTGCTAGTGGTTGGGGGACAGCGAACACCGGGGAGCTGTTTTTT
-	-	TRBV5-1	TRBJ2-5	CASSLAPGRQETQYF	TGCGCCAGCAGCTTGGCCCCAGGGAGGCAAGAGACCCAGTACTTC
-	-	TRBV25-1	TRBJ1-3	CASSPWGGATSGNTIYF	TGTGCCAGCAGCCCCTGGGGCGGGGCGACCTCTGGAAACACCATATATTTT
-	-	TRBV9	TRBJ1-6	CASSGRGKPLHF	TGTGCCAGCAGCGGGAGGGGTAAACCCCTCCACTTT
-	TRBD2	TRBV28	TRBJ2-1	CASTTGLAGEDEQFF	TGTGCCAGCACCACGGGACTAGCGGGAGAGGATGAGCAGTTCTTC
few	-	TRBV5-6	TRBJ2-7	CASSRFEEQYF	TGTGCCAGCAGCCGATTTGAGGAGCAGTACTTC
-	TRBD2	TRBV5-4	TRBJ2-5	CASSSRTSGSWETQYF	TGTGCCAGCAGCTCCCGGACTAGCGGGAGTTGGGAGACCCAGTACTTC
-	-	TRBV14	TRBJ2-7	CASSQDRGPTAAYEQYF	TGTGCCAGCAGCCAAGATAGGGGCCCCACGGCGGCCTACGAGCAGTACTTC
-	TRBD2	TRBV30	TRBJ2-6	CAWTRGGRGANVLTF	TGTGCCTGGACCCGGGGGGGGCGTGGGGCCAACGTCCTGACTTTC
-	TRBD2	TRBV7-2	TRBJ2-1	CASSAGLAVDEQFF	TGTGCCAGCAGCGCCGGACTAGCGGTAGATGAGCAGTTCTTC
-	TRBD2	TRBV4-1	TRBJ2-3	CASSPRTSGSGDTQYF	TGCGCCAGCAGCCCAAGGACTAGCGGGAGTGGAGATACGCAGTATTTT
-	-	TRBV4-3	TRBJ2-2	CASSHTLGASTGELFF	TGCGCCAGCAGCCACACACTGGGGGCGAGCACCGGGGAGCTGTTTTTT
-	-	TRBV30	TRBJ2-5	CAWGLQETQYF	TGTGCCTGGGGACTCCAAGAGACCCAGTACTTC
-	TRBD2	TRBV29-1	TRBJ2-7	CSVAPSGRLLGGREQYF	TGCAGCGTGGCCCCTAGCGGGAGACTCCTAGGGGGACGCGAGCAGTACTTC
few	TRBD1	TRBV18	TRBJ2-7	CASSPTGQGNDEQYF	TGTGCCAGCTCACCCACCGGACAGGGAAACGACGAGCAGTACTTC
once	-	TRBV12-1	TRBJ2-3	CASSPWGGLTDTQYF	TGTGCCAGCAGCCCCTGGGGGGGGCTCACAGATACGCAGTATTTT
-	TRBD1	TRBV29-1	TRBJ2-7	CSVEARDRGYEQYF	TGCAGCGTTGAAGCCCGGGACAGGGGTTACGAGCAGTACTTC
once	TRBD2	TRBV28	TRBJ2-2	CASRVAGRDTGELFF	TGTGCCAGCAGGGTAGCGGGTCGAGACACCGGGGAGCTGTTTTTT
-	TRBD1	TRBV2	TRBJ2-1	CASSPQGAYNEQFF	TGTGCCAGCAGTCCCCAGGGGGCGTACAATGAGCAGTTCTTC
-	-	TRBV18	TRBJ2-2	CASSRDRTGTGELFF	TGTGCCAGCTCCCGCGACAGGACGGGGACCGGGGAGCTGTTTTTT
few	-	TRBV7-9	TRBJ1-3	CATPGVKAGNTIYF	TGTGCCACCCCGGGGGTTAAGGCCGGAAACACCATATATTTT
-	TRBD1	TRBV15	TRBJ1-2	CATNPGGPTYGYTF	TGTGCCACCAACCCAGGGGGTCCCACCTATGGCTACACCTTC
-	TRBD2	TRBV2	TRBJ2-3	CASRVGLAETDTQYF	TGTGCCAGCAGGGTGGGGCTAGCGGAGACAGATACGCAGTATTTT
-	TRBD2	TRBV11-3	TRBJ2-3	CASSLGGGPPDTQYF	TGTGCCAGCAGCCTGGGGGGAGGGCCCCCAGATACGCAGTATTTT
-	-	TRBV5-1	TRBJ2-1	CASTSEAPLVNEQFF	TGCGCCAGCACCTCGGAGGCCCCCCTGGTGAATGAGCAGTTCTTC
once	TRBD2	TRBV4-1	TRBJ2-5	CASSQGGGTSGTQYF	TGCGCCAGCAGCCAAGGGGGAGGGACTAGCGGGACGCAGTACTTC
-	-	TRBV10-3	TRBJ2-3	CAIRGGAGSGSSTDTQYF	TGTGCCATCAGGGGTGGGGCAGGTTCGGGCTCTAGCACAGATACGCAGTATTTT
-	-	TRBV6-4	TRBJ2-3	CASSGQGADTQYF	TGTGCCAGCAGTGGGCAGGGCGCAGATACGCAGTATTTT
few	-	TRBV7-9	TRBJ1-2	CASSLSGYYGYTF	TGTGCCAGCAGCTTATCGGGGTACTATGGCTACACCTTC
-	TRBD2	TRBV4-2	TRBJ2-3	CASSPLAGGNTDTQYF	TGTGCCAGCAGCCCTCTAGCGGGAGGGAACACAGATACGCAGTATTTT
-	-	TRBV5-1	TRBJ2-3	CASSLDVGETDTQYF	TGCGCCAGCAGCTTGGACGTGGGAGAGACAGATACGCAGTATTTT
-	-	TRBV3-1/TRBV3-2	TRBJ1-1	CASSQMPGATNTEAFF	TGTGCCAGCAGCCAAATGCCAGGGGCCACCAACACTGAAGCTTTCTTT
once	-	TRBV14	TRBJ2-2	CASSPQHGELFF	TGTGCCAGCAGCCCCCAACACGGGGAGCTGTTTTTT
-	-	TRBV3-1/TRBV3-2	TRBJ1-5	CASSQDGGNVAPQHF	TGTGCCAGCAGCCAAGATGGAGGAAACGTGGCGCCCCAGCATTTT
once	TRBD2	TRBV29-1	TRBJ2-1	CSVERTSGYNEQFF	TGCAGCGTTGAAAGGACTAGCGGATACAATGAGCAGTTCTTC
-	-	TRBV5-6	TRBJ2-6	CASSPNRASGANVLTF	TGTGCCAGCAGCCCCAACAGGGCCTCTGGGGCCAACGTCCTGACTTTC
-	TRBD1	TRBV9	TRBJ2-4	CASSGGTGQGLGKNIQYF	TGTGCCAGCAGCGGCGGGACGGGACAGGGGCTGGGGAAAAACATTCAGTACTTC
-	-	TRBV6-4	TRBJ2-3	CASSEAGDTQYF	TGTGCCAGCAGTGAGGCCGGGGATACGCAGTATTTT
-	TRBD1	TRBV11-2	TRBJ2-2	CASSPRGQGARAGELFF	TGTGCCAGCAGCCCCCGGGGACAGGGGGCGCGCGCCGGGGAGCTGTTTTTT
-	-	TRBV7-3	TRBJ2-7	CASSQGATGEQYF	TGTGCCAGCAGCCAAGGTGCCACGGGGGAGCAGTACTTC
-	TRBD2	TRBV7-6	TRBJ2-7	CASSPSPAGAGYEQYF	TGTGCCAGCAGCCCTTCCCCGGCGGGAGCGGGCTACGAGCAGTACTTC
-	-	TRBV9	TRBJ1-1	CASSVGGDTEAFF	TGTGCCAGCAGCGTAGGGGGAGACACTGAAGCTTTCTTT
-	TRBD2	TRBV7-6	TRBJ2-7	CASSPGTSGSYEQYF	TGTGCCAGCAGCCCGGGGACTAGCGGCTCCTACGAGCAGTACTTC